The 14 T cell receptor beta chains below all came from one sample that was sequenced in a study of T cell responses to AZD1222 COVID-19 vaccine. Profiling relied on immunoSEQ multiplex PCR, and the TCRdb table lists in-frame clones only, not all of them. The sample has approximately 79,000 clones, around nine tenths seen once; the top ten hold roughly a tenth. The material was peripheral blood, obtained on day 0 of AZD1222 vaccination. The receptors stem from an adult in good health.

The chain is built from TRBV5-1 and TRBJ1-6, with TRBD1 matching 7 bases. From germline, CDR1 is SGHRS and CDR2 YFSETQ. There are 16 residues in the CDR3. J was trimmed by 3 bases and V by 2 bases; bases with no gene match: 5. The CDR3 region is CASSFGRDSYNSPLHF. The CDR3 DNA reads as TGCGCCAGCAGCTTCGGGCGGGACAGCTATAATTCACCCCTCCACTTT.

The DNA of the CDR3 is TGTGCCAGTAGTATCCAGGGGGCCAAAGAGACCCAGTACTTC. It codes for CASSIQGAKETQYF. This chain connects TRBV19 to TRBJ2-5; 8 bases are shared with TRBD1. The V gene end was trimmed by 3 bases and the J gene end by 3 bases; junction bases not matched to a gene: 3. The CDR3 is made up of 14 amino acids. CDR1 and CDR2 (germline): LNHDA, SQIVND (reference sequence).

The J gene is TRBJ1-1, the V gene TRBV19, with a possible D match to TRBD1 (6 bases). Between the trimmed V and J ends, which lost 4 bases and 2 bases, there was a span of 8 bases. Germline CDR1 is LNHDA and CDR2 is SQIVND (reference sequence). The CDR3 covers 13 residues. In DNA, the CDR3 is TGTGCCAGTAGTACGACAGGTAACACTGAAGCTTTCTTT. As protein: CASSTTGNTEAFF.

The chain is built from TRBV2 and TRBJ2-2; TRBD1 aligns across 8 bases. The J segment lost 1 base and the V segment lost 7 bases, leaving 2 bases of the junction unmatched. Germline V gives CDR1 SNHLY, CDR2 FYNNEI. This CDR3 spans 14 amino acids. As DNA, the CDR3 is TGTGCCAGCACCGGACAGGGGAACACCGGGGAGCTGTTTTTT. Translating gives CASTGQGNTGELFF.

This chain links TRBV29-1 with TRBJ2-3; D assignment may be TRBD1 or TRBD2 (5 bases each). The CDR3 sequence is 15 residues long. V lost 4 bases, J lost 0 bases, and 14 bases lay in between. Germline V gene lookup returns CDR1 SQVTM and CDR2 ANQGSEA. CDR3 DNA: TGCAGCGTTGCCCCGGGGCCGCCCAGCACAGATACGCAGTATTTT. This encodes CSVAPGPPSTDTQYF.

The chain joins TRBV7-2 to TRBJ1-6; D unresolved. V shed 1 base and J shed 7 bases, with 8 bases lying between them. The CDR3 covers 14 residues. Germline loops: CDR1 SGHTA, CDR2 FQGNSA. The CDR3 loop reads CASSLGRRNSPLHF. Written as DNA, the CDR3 is TGTGCCAGCAGCTTAGGGAGGAGGAATTCACCCCTCCACTTT.

The chain uses TRBV6-2 or TRBV6-3 and TRBJ2-7; D is unclear. V lost 5 bases to trimming and J lost 4 bases, with 12 bases between them. CDR1 MNHEY and CDR2 SVGEGT come from the germline V gene. This CDR3 contains 13 residues. The CDR3 DNA is TGTGCCAGCAGTCACGGCGGCATATACGAGCAGTACGTC. The encoded protein is CASSHGGIYEQYV.

Details on this clone: This sample also contains other DNA sequences that code for the same CDR3. The chain joins TRBV18 to TRBJ2-7, with a possible D match to TRBD1 (6 bases). The CDR3 spans 14 residues. V lost 6 bases to trimming and J lost 1 base, with 13 bases between them. Germline V gives CDR1 KGHSH, CDR2 LQKENI. DNA for the CDR3: TGTGCCAGCTCTCCCGGGACATCTTCCTACGAGCAGTACTTC. Protein sequence: CASSPGTSSYEQYF. Supplemented by reference TRBV18 and TRBJ2-7, the full variable domain reads NAGVMQNPRHLVRRRGQEARLRCSPMKGHSHVYWYRQLPEEGLKFMVYLQKENIIDESGMPKERFSAEFPKEGPSILRIQQVVRGDSAAYFCASSPGTSSYEQYFGPGTRLTVT.

V gene TRBV7-2 combines with J gene TRBJ2-5; D assignment may be TRBD1 or TRBD2 (5 bases each). The ends were cut back, 7 bases at V and 5 bases at J, with 17 bases in the middle. Looked up from germline, CDR1 is SGHTA and CDR2 is FQGNSA. The length of the CDR3 is 14 residues. DNA of the CDR3: TGTGCCAGCACTCTAGATTGGGGGAGTGAGACCCAGTACTTC. Translated: CASTLDWGSETQYF.

The V and J genes are TRBV5-1 and TRBJ2-5, with D hard to call. Trimming stripped 0 bases from V and 4 bases from J, with 10 bases between. The CDR3 loop spans 14 amino acids. From germline, CDR1 is SGHRS and CDR2 YFSETQ. This chain's CDR3 is CASSLGADVETQYF. CDR3 nucleotides: TGCGCCAGCAGCTTGGGGGCGGACGTAGAGACCCAGTACTTC. Looking up the rest from reference TRBV5-1 and TRBJ2-5 gives the full variable domain: KAGVTQTPRYLIKTRGQQVTLSCSPISGHRSVSWYQQTPGQGLQFLFEYFSETQRNKGNFPGRFSGRQFSNSRSEMNVSTLELGDSALYLCASSLGADVETQYFGPGTRLLVL.

The rearrangement joins TRBV7-2 to TRBJ2-2; D remains unclear. Germline lookup yields CDR1 SGHTA and CDR2 FQGNSA. CDR3 size: 16 residues. The V end lost 1 base, the J end lost 0 bases, and 9 bases lay between the germline ends. This CDR3 reads CASSLVPITNTGELFF. In nucleotides, the CDR3 is TGTGCCAGCAGCTTAGTACCCATTACGAACACCGGGGAGCTGTTTTTT.

The V call is TRBV28, the J call TRBJ1-5, with TRBD1 as a possible D gene (5 bases). The CDR3 is made up of 14 amino acids. V lost 6 bases and J 3 bases, leaving 12 bases between the germline ends. CDR1 and CDR2 (germline): MDHEN, SYDVKM. In DNA form, the CDR3 reads TGTGCCAGCAGGACCTCCAGGGTCAATCAGCCCCAGCATTTT. Its protein product is CASRTSRVNQPQHF.

This clone was seen a few times. V and J are TRBV9 and TRBJ2-7; D may correspond to TRBD1 or TRBD2 (6 bases each). Trimming took off 5 bases at V and 0 bases at J, with 12 bases between the two ends. The CDR3 is made up of 14 amino acids. Germline V gene sequence: CDR1 SGDLS, CDR2 YYNGEE. The DNA for the CDR3 is TGTGCCAGCAGTAGGGGGGACAACTCCTACGAGCAGTACTTC. It specifies CASSRGDNSYEQYF.

This rearrangement joins TRBV5-5 to TRBJ1-4; D not certain. The germline gives CDR1 SGHKS, CDR2 YYEKEE (reference sequence). The CDR3 covers 15 residues. V lost 1 base, J lost 4 bases, and 11 bases lay in between. In DNA, the CDR3 is TGTGCCAGCAGCTTGTTGATAGGGAATAATGAAAAACTGTTTTTT. This codes for CASSLLIGNNEKLFF.